A selection of T cell receptor beta chains follows, all from one sample in a study of cytomegalovirus exposure and HLA in healthy donors. The repertoire was sequenced with immunoSEQ multiplex PCR; TCRdb's copy has only in-frame clones and lacks some. This sample's table reports fewer than 45,000 clones. The sequenced sample consisted of PBMCs. These receptors were taken from a woman in her twenties or thirties in good health and CMV-seronegative. CDR3s include the opening cysteine and the closing phenylalanine or tryptophan. D genes are given only for firm matches.

d_gene	v_gene	j_gene	CDR3nt	CDR3aa
TRBD2	TRBV30	TRBJ2-3	TGTGCCTGGAGTGGACTCACCCCGGGACTAGCAATAAGGAGCACAGATACGCAGTATTTT	CAWSGLTPGLAIRSTDTQYF
TRBD1	TRBV28	TRBJ1-1	TGTGCCAGCATCCAACAGGGGACGGGAAACACTGAAGCTTTCTTT	CASIQQGTGNTEAFF
-	TRBV27	TRBJ2-7	TGTGCCAGCAGTTTCGGCAGGGGCTACGAGCAGTACTTC	CASSFGRGYEQYF
TRBD2	TRBV6-1	TRBJ2-7	TGTGCCAGCGGAGCCATGGGAGGGGAGGAGCAGTACTTC	CASGAMGGEEQYF
-	TRBV30	TRBJ2-4	TGTGCCTGGAGTGGGGGACTAGCCAAAAACATTCAGTACTTC	CAWSGGLAKNIQYF
TRBD2	TRBV7-2	TRBJ2-1	TGTGCCAGCAGCTCGGGACTAGCGGGAGGGCCTATGATCAATGAGCAGTTCTTC	CASSSGLAGGPMINEQFF
TRBD2	TRBV4-1	TRBJ2-3	TGCGCCAGCAGCCATCGCTCACTAGCGGGAGAGGATACGCAGTATTTT	CASSHRSLAGEDTQYF
-	TRBV10-1	TRBJ2-7	TGCGCCAGGTATATAGCGGCCCAGTACGAGCAGTACTTC	CARYIAAQYEQYF
TRBD1	TRBV2	TRBJ1-2	TGTGCCAGCAGTGGGGGACAGGCCAAAGCTAACTATGGCTACACCTTC	CASSGGQAKANYGYTF
-	TRBV28	TRBJ1-2	TGTGCCAGCAGTTCGCCAGGGGAATGGAGCTATGGCTACACCTTC	CASSSPGEWSYGYTF
TRBD1	TRBV19	TRBJ1-4	TGTGCCAGTAGTATGGCGAACCGGGGACAGAGGGGAGGATATAGGAATGAAAAACTGTTTTTT	CASSMANRGQRGGYRNEKLFF
TRBD1	TRBV7-9	TRBJ2-7	TGTGCCAGCAGCTTACTTCCCCCGACAGGGGACCACGAGCAGTACTTC	CASSLLPPTGDHEQYF
-	TRBV7-6	TRBJ2-2	TGTGCCAGCACCGGGACTCAGATCGCGACCGGGGAGCTGTTTTTT	CASTGTQIATGELFF
-	TRBV11-2	TRBJ2-7	TGTGCCAGCAATACCGGAGGGCTGTACGAGCAGTACTTC	CASNTGGLYEQYF
TRBD2	TRBV5-1	TRBJ2-2	TGCGCCAGCAGCTTGGGGACTAGCGAGAACACCGGGGAGCTGTTTTTT	CASSLGTSENTGELFF
-	TRBV28	TRBJ2-3	TGTGCCAGCAGTTTACTCGGGTATACTAGCACAGATACGCAGTATTTT	CASSLLGYTSTDTQYF
TRBD1	TRBV27	TRBJ2-7	TGTGCCAGCAGTTTATCAGGACAGGGGGGGACCTACGAGCAGTACTTC	CASSLSGQGGTYEQYF
TRBD1	TRBV6-4	TRBJ2-3	TGTGCCAGCAGCGGGACAGGGAACACAGATACGCAGTATTTT	CASSGTGNTDTQYF
-	TRBV7-2	TRBJ2-2	TGTGCCAGCAGCTTAGGACCCTGGGGGGAGAACGGGGAGCTGTTTTTT	CASSLGPWGENGELFF
TRBD1	TRBV7-2	TRBJ1-5	TGTGCCAGCAGCTTAACCGGGACAGGGGGCGGTCAGCCCCAGCATTTT	CASSLTGTGGGQPQHF
-	TRBV13	TRBJ2-2	TGTGCCAGCAGCTTAGTTCTGGGAGACACCGGGGAGCTGTTTTTT	CASSLVLGDTGELFF
-	TRBV28	TRBJ1-1	TGTGCCAGCTCCCCGGGGTCGAGGAAGACTGAAGCTTTCTTT	CASSPGSRKTEAFF
TRBD1	TRBV6-1	TRBJ2-7	TGTGCCAGCAGTCCCCATAGGAAAGGGGGCAACGAGCAGTACTTC	CASSPHRKGGNEQYF
-	TRBV6-1	TRBJ2-7	TGTGCCAGCAGTGAAACGACAGGATCCTACGAGCAGTACTTC	CASSETTGSYEQYF
-	TRBV2	TRBJ1-2	TGTGCCAGCAGCAAAGAGAACTATGGCTACACCTTC	CASSKENYGYTF
TRBD1	TRBV4-1	TRBJ1-4	TGCGCCAGCAGCCAAGGAGTGCCGACAGGGGGGAATGAAAAACTGTTTTTT	CASSQGVPTGGNEKLFF
TRBD1	TRBV6-1	TRBJ2-7	TGTGCCAGCAGTGAAGCTCGGACAGGTCGATCCTACGAGCAGTACTTC	CASSEARTGRSYEQYF
TRBD1	TRBV18	TRBJ2-7	TGTGCCAGCTCACCCGGGACAGGGCTCACCTACGAGCAGTACTTC	CASSPGTGLTYEQYF
-	TRBV6-5	TRBJ1-5	TGTGCCAGCAGCTCAGGGTCGGGGGTTAGTCAGCCCCAGCATTTT	CASSSGSGVSQPQHF
TRBD1	TRBV4-1	TRBJ2-7	TGCGCCAGCAGCCAAGATAGAGGACAGGTTGCCCCCGAGCAGTACTTC	CASSQDRGQVAPEQYF
-	TRBV7-9	TRBJ2-7	TGTGCCAGCAGCTTAGCGGGGGCCACCTACGAGCAGTACTTC	CASSLAGATYEQYF
-	TRBV23-1	TRBJ1-3	TGCGCCAGCAGACAACCCCAAGGAGACTCTGGAAACACCATATATTTT	CASRQPQGDSGNTIYF
-	TRBV5-1	TRBJ2-7	TGCGCCAGCAGCTTGGGGGGCAGCGATCACGAGCAGTACTTC	CASSLGGSDHEQYF
TRBD2	TRBV6-1	TRBJ2-1	TGTGCCAGCAGTGCCGGACTAGATTACAATGAGCAGTTCTTC	CASSAGLDYNEQFF
TRBD1	TRBV28	TRBJ2-5	TGTGCCAGCAGTTCAACAGGGGTTGGAGAGACCCAGTACTTC	CASSSTGVGETQYF
-	TRBV19	TRBJ2-7	TGTGCCAGTTCCCGACTAGACTCCTACGAGCAGTACTTC	CASSRLDSYEQYF
TRBD2	TRBV5-1	TRBJ2-3	TGCGCCAGCAGCCCTGGTACACTAGCGGGAATAGATACGCAGTATTTT	CASSPGTLAGIDTQYF
-	TRBV4-1	TRBJ2-3	TGCGCCAGCAGGGACTTGGGCACAGATACGCAGTATTTT	CASRDLGTDTQYF
-	TRBV7-6	TRBJ2-1	TGTGCCAGCAGCCCAAGAACGGGGGAGCAGTTCTTC	CASSPRTGEQFF
-	TRBV30	TRBJ2-1	TGTGCCTGGAGGGGGGGGGCGAGGTCCTACAATGAGCAGTTCTTC	CAWRGGARSYNEQFF
-	TRBV10-3	TRBJ2-5	TGTGCCATCAGTGAGTCGAACAGGAAAGAGACCCAGTACTTC	CAISESNRKETQYF
-	TRBV6-1	TRBJ2-1	TGTGCCAGCAGTGAATTTTGGTTCGGGGGCAATGAGCAGTTCTTC	CASSEFWFGGNEQFF
TRBD1	TRBV4-2	TRBJ2-5	TGTGCCAGCAGCCCCGGACAGGTACTACAAGAGACCCAGTACTTC	CASSPGQVLQETQYF
-	TRBV9	TRBJ2-1	TGTGCCAGCAGCGTAGGACAGAGCTCCTACAATGAGCAGTTCTTC	CASSVGQSSYNEQFF
-	TRBV2	TRBJ1-4	TGTGCCAGCAGGCGGACACCGAGGGGGAATGAAAAACTGTTTTTT	CASRRTPRGNEKLFF
TRBD2	TRBV5-1	TRBJ2-2	TGCGCCAGCAGCTCGCGGACTAGCGGGGGCACCGGGGAGCTGTTTTTT	CASSSRTSGGTGELFF
TRBD1	TRBV7-6	TRBJ2-1	TGTGCCAGCAGCCAGGGGACAGGGGGTTCTTTAGGTGTATTCTTC	CASSQGTGGSLGVFF
-	TRBV2	TRBJ1-2	TGTGCCACCCTCCGGGTTGAGAAGCGCTACTTC	CATLRVEKRYF
TRBD2	TRBV18	TRBJ2-7	TGTGCCAGCTCACCTAGCGGGAGCTACGAGCAGTACTTC	CASSPSGSYEQYF
-	TRBV5-1	TRBJ1-1	TGCGCCAGCAGCTTGTTTCAAATTAACACTGAAGCTTTCTTT	CASSLFQINTEAFF
-	TRBV11-3	TRBJ2-7	TGTGCCAGCAGCTCCCCCGCTCGGTCCTACGAGCAGTACTTC	CASSSPARSYEQYF
-	TRBV6-6	TRBJ1-5	TGTGCCAGCAGTTACTTACAGGGACCCCAGCATTTT	CASSYLQGPQHF
-	TRBV5-4	TRBJ1-1	TGTGCCAGCAGCTTGGAGTGGGGCCCTGAAGCTTTCTTT	CASSLEWGPEAFF